The clone carrying this T cell receptor beta chain came up many times. The antigen is not known. The read ends 3 residues shy of where the CDR3 ends; the end is completed using the germline J gene. The source of the sample is a study of T cell clonality in common variable immunodeficiency. Germline V gives CDR1 SGHRS, CDR2 YFSETQ. V was clipped by 5 bases and J by 0 bases, with 16 bases between them. The CDR3 has 16 residues. Findings and limits, study-wide: Reportedly, TCR beta sequences from common variable immunodeficiency showed fewer deletions and N-nucleotide insertions.

Clones were sequenced by immunoSEQ multiplex PCR, and TCRdb holds only the in-frame ones, with some missing. Captured here are roughly 25,000 clones, none seen once; the top ten comprise about 24%. All CVID subjects were on immunoglobulin replacement for at least one year. The sequence was obtained from a human donor with common variable immunodeficiency. The sequencing input was peripheral blood mononuclear cells. This chain joins TRBV5-1 and TRBJ2-3, with D perhaps TRBD1 or TRBD2 (5 bases each). The sequenced CDR3 bases are TGCGCCAGCAGATGGGGCCTTAGAGGGAGCACAGATACG. It is translated as CASRWGLRGSTDT. The full-length CDR3 reads as CASRWGLRGSTDTQYF.